This TCR beta chain was identified during a study of glioma-infiltrating T cells. Turning to the study itself: Before surgery, glioma patients received dexamethasone for at most six days.

Findings and caveats of the study: A blood CDR3 motif signature was depleted in highly divergent patients.

The CDR3 runs 12 residues. Germline loops: CDR1 MNHEY, CDR2 SVGEGT. V gave up 2 bases and J gave up 12 bases, with 11 bases separating them. A note on this clonotype: The antigen remains undetermined.

TCR alpha and beta CDR3 regions were amplified from RNA using iRepertoire nested multiplex PCR. MiXCR, applied by TCRdb to the multiplex PCR reads, yields one record per CDR3 protein. The data show roughly 350,000 distinct CDR3 sequences, 41% seen once. This TCR came from a human donor with low-grade glioma or glioblastoma, undergoing nonglioma brain surgery, or in good health (not recorded which). Sample: glioma tissue, nonneoplastic brain tissue, or PBMCs (not recorded which). This chain connects TRBV6-2 or TRBV6-3 to TRBJ2-1; D uncertain. The CDR3 nucleotides are TGTGCCAGCAGTTACAGCGCCGCTGGGCAGTTCTTC. Amino acids: CASSYSAAGQFF.